Listed below are T cell receptor beta chains from one sample, sequenced in a study of identical twins. TCRdb independently ran MiXCR on the 5' RACE reads; one entry per CDR3 protein. The repertoire has approximately 630,000 distinct CDR3 sequences, roughly 7.1% of them found once; the top ten carry roughly 1.6%. This sample was shared with a second study, whose subject was yellow fever vaccine responses in identical twins.

The specimen sequenced was PBMCs. All receptors come from a woman aged 18-30 years in good health. CDR3s include the opening cysteine and the closing phenylalanine or tryptophan. Each record gives: D gene, J gene, V gene, clone size, CDR3 DNA, CDR3 protein. A D gene is named only where the DNA matches it firmly. Size values are once, few and many counts, or a class for expanded clones, and some rows have none.

NA TRBJ2-2 TRBV12-3/TRBV12-4 many TGTGCCAGCAGTTTACGCGGGCTCACCGGGGAGCTGTTTTTT CASSLRGLTGELFF
NA TRBJ2-1 TRBV3-1 NA TGTGCCAGCAGCCCCCTCCTAGAGACTGAGCAGTTCTTC CASSPLLETEQFF
NA TRBJ2-6 TRBV5-1 NA TGCGCCAGCAGCTTGGTGATGTCAGCTGGGGCCAACGTCCTGACTTTC CASSLVMSAGANVLTF
TRBD1 TRBJ2-1 TRBV6-4 many TGTGCCAGCAGTGAAGGGACAGGGGACAACAATGAGCAGTTCTTC CASSEGTGDNNEQFF
NA TRBJ2-3 TRBV7-6 many TGTGCCAGCAGTCACAGGGAGGCGCAGTATTTT CASSHREAQYF
NA TRBJ1-1 TRBV5-8 many TGTGCCAGCACCTTGGGGCAGAACACTGAAGCTTTCTTT CASTLGQNTEAFF
TRBD2 TRBJ2-1 TRBV12-3/TRBV12-4 few TGTGCCAGCAGTTTTCGTCGCGGGAGTCCCCACAATGAGCAGTTCTTC CASSFRRGSPHNEQFF
NA TRBJ2-3 TRBV10-3 many TGTGCCATCAGTGACCGGGTTCAGGATACGCAGTATTTT CAISDRVQDTQYF
TRBD1 TRBJ1-1 TRBV10-3 many TGTGCCATCAGAGGGGGCGGTGACACTGAAGCTTTCTTT CAIRGGGDTEAFF
NA TRBJ2-1 TRBV7-6 few TGTGCCAGCAGCTTTGGTCATTCGGATGAGCAGTTCTTC CASSFGHSDEQFF
TRBD1 TRBJ2-2 TRBV27 NA TGTGCCAGCAGTCCTCGGACAGGGAGTCCCGGGGAGCTGTTTTTT CASSPRTGSPGELFF
NA TRBJ2-7 TRBV10-3 many TGTGCCATCAGTGAGGGGGACTGGGATTCCTACGAGCAGTACTTC CAISEGDWDSYEQYF
NA TRBJ2-4 TRBV20-1 NA TGCAGTGCTAGAGATCAACAGAAGGCCAAAAACATTCAGTACTTC CSARDQQKAKNIQYF
NA TRBJ2-3 TRBV11-2 NA TGTGCCAGCAGCCCCGGGAGGGGGCCTGGAGATACGCAGTATTTT CASSPGRGPGDTQYF
NA TRBJ1-1 TRBV2 many TGTGCCAGCAAGACAGACAGTAACACTGAAGCTTTCTTT CASKTDSNTEAFF
NA TRBJ2-1 TRBV7-9 many TGTGCCCTAAGGGGGGGCGCGGGTAACAATGAGCAGTTCTTC CALRGGAGNNEQFF
NA TRBJ2-3 TRBV14 many TGTGCCAGCAGCCAAGGGCGCAGGGATACGCAGTATTTT CASSQGRRDTQYF
NA TRBJ2-1 TRBV7-3 few TGTGCCAGCAGCGCCCGGGACTTAGACAATGAGCAGTTCTTC CASSARDLDNEQFF
TRBD2 TRBJ2-2 TRBV15 few TGTGCCACCAGCAGAGATCGGGGGACTAGCGGGGACGACGGGGAGCTGTTTTTT CATSRDRGTSGDDGELFF
TRBD2 TRBJ2-2 TRBV19 many TGTGCCAGTAGTACCGAGCGGGGTGCGAACACCGGGGAGCTGTTTTTT CASSTERGANTGELFF
TRBD1 TRBJ1-5 TRBV2 many TGTGCCAGCAGTGGGGGACAGGGGGATCAGCCCCAGCATTTT CASSGGQGDQPQHF
TRBD2 TRBJ2-1 TRBV5-1 few TGCGCCAGCAGCTTGTCACTAGCGGGAGAGGTAAATGAGCAGTTCTTC CASSLSLAGEVNEQFF
NA TRBJ1-2 TRBV21-1 few TGTGCCAGCAGGACTAAAGACAGGGGGTGGGGTGGCTACACCTTC CASRTKDRGWGGYTF
TRBD1 TRBJ1-2 TRBV7-9 many TGTGCCAGTTCCGTCCGCGGGACAGGGTATGGCTACACCTTC CASSVRGTGYGYTF
NA TRBJ1-4 TRBV7-9 few TGTGCCAGCAGCCCTCTAGGGGTTTTGAGTGAAAAACTGTTTTTT CASSPLGVLSEKLFF
NA TRBJ1-1 TRBV25-1 many TGTGCCAGCAGTGAATTAGGACTCAGCGGTGAAGCTTTCTTT CASSELGLSGEAFF
TRBD2 TRBJ2-1 TRBV3-1 NA TGTGCCAGCAGCCAAGTGATTGGGACTAGCTCCTACAATGAGCAGTTCTTC CASSQVIGTSSYNEQFF
NA TRBJ1-6 TRBV6-2/TRBV6-3 few TGTGCCAGCAGTACTATCCGCCTGACAGGCGGGGGGTCACCCCTCCACTTT CASSTIRLTGGGSPLHF
NA TRBJ2-5 TRBV5-1 many TGCGCCAGCAGCTCGTCAGGGACGGAGACCCAGTACTTC CASSSSGTETQYF
NA TRBJ2-7 TRBV5-1 NA TGCGCCAGCAGCTTGGGTTCGGGGAACTCCTACGAGCAGTACTTC CASSLGSGNSYEQYF
TRBD2 TRBJ2-3 TRBV18 few TGTGCCAGCACCGGGACTAGCGGGAGCGCAGATACGCAGTATTTT CASTGTSGSADTQYF
TRBD1 TRBJ2-1 TRBV24-1 NA TGTGCCACCAGTGATGGTCCAGGGGGTATGTCGGGATACAATGAGCAGTTCTTC CATSDGPGGMSGYNEQFF
NA TRBJ2-7 TRBV12-5 few TGTGCTAGTGGTTTGCCCCAAACTCAACAGGGAAAAAGGTCCTACGAGCAGTACTTC CASGLPQTQQGKRSYEQYF
NA TRBJ2-3 TRBV10-1 many TGCGCCAGCAGCACGGGACTGAGCCCAGATACGCAGTATTTT CASSTGLSPDTQYF
TRBD1 TRBJ1-1 TRBV5-1 many TGCGCCAGCAGCTACGGGACAGGGTCGGCTGAAGCTTTCTTT CASSYGTGSAEAFF
NA TRBJ2-5 TRBV29-1 few TGCAGCGTTGCCCCTTTTGTGGAGACCCAGTACTTC CSVAPFVETQYF
TRBD2 TRBJ2-1 TRBV18 few TGTGCCAGCTCACCCCTGGACGAAGGCGGGAGGTACAATGAGCAGTTCTTC CASSPLDEGGRYNEQFF
NA TRBJ2-5 TRBV12-3/TRBV12-4 NA TGTGCCAGCAGTCCAACCCCCCACGGGACACTACAAGAGACCCAGTACTTC CASSPTPHGTLQETQYF
NA TRBJ2-1 TRBV10-3 NA TGTGCCATCAGTGGGACAGTGAATGAGCAGTTCTTC CAISGTVNEQFF
TRBD2 TRBJ2-1 TRBV10-3 NA TGTGCCATCCAAAAGCGGGAGGGCCTCGATGAGCAGTTCTTC CAIQKREGLDEQFF
NA TRBJ1-1 TRBV5-1 many TGCGCCAGCAGCCTCCGGGGCGAGAACACTGAAGCTTTCTTT CASSLRGENTEAFF
TRBD1 TRBJ2-7 TRBV28 few TGTGCCAGCAGTTTATATGGGACAGGGGGACAGAAATACTTC CASSLYGTGGQKYF
TRBD2 TRBJ2-1 TRBV20-1 NA TGCAGTGCTAGGACTAGCGGGGGAGTGGGTGAGCAGTTCTTC CSARTSGGVGEQFF
TRBD1 TRBJ2-7 TRBV10-3 few TGTGCCATCAGACCGGGACAGGGGAACTACGAGCAGTACTTC CAIRPGQGNYEQYF
NA TRBJ2-7 TRBV12-3/TRBV12-4 NA TGTGCCAGCAGTTTCGACGTATACTACGAGCAGTACTTC CASSFDVYYEQYF
TRBD1 TRBJ1-4 TRBV5-1 many TGCGCCAGCAGCTCAACCGGGACAGGGGCCGAAAAACTGTTTTTT CASSSTGTGAEKLFF
TRBD2 TRBJ2-5 TRBV20-1 few TGCAGTGCCAAACACCTAGCGGGAGGACGAGAGACCCAGTACTTC CSAKHLAGGRETQYF
NA TRBJ1-6 TRBV2 NA TGTGCCAGCAGTACTACCTATAATTCACCCCTCCACTTT CASSTTYNSPLHF
NA TRBJ2-1 TRBV27 NA TGTGCCAGCAGTTTATTCCTCCTAGCCCCCGGCAATGAGCAGTTCTTC CASSLFLLAPGNEQFF
NA TRBJ2-5 TRBV15 many TGTGCCACCAGCAGAGATTTTTCCAAGGGGGAGACCCAGTACTTC CATSRDFSKGETQYF
NA TRBJ2-1 TRBV28 NA TGTGCCAGCAGTTTCAGGATAGGCAGTGAGCAGTTCTTC CASSFRIGSEQFF
NA TRBJ1-1 TRBV7-9 NA TGTGCCAGCAGCTTAGCGTTGCCGTTGAACACTGAAGCTTTCTTT CASSLALPLNTEAFF
TRBD1 TRBJ2-2 TRBV11-3 few TGTGCCAGCAGCCGGGACAGGGTCCCCGGGGAGCTGTTTTTT CASSRDRVPGELFF
TRBD2 TRBJ2-3 TRBV9 NA TGTGCCAGCAGCCCCAGCCTGGCGGGGGGGCCACAAGATACGCAGTATTTT CASSPSLAGGPQDTQYF
NA TRBJ2-1 TRBV12-3/TRBV12-4 many TGTGCCAGCAGTTACATAGCAGGGGACAATGAGCAGTTCTTC CASSYIAGDNEQFF
NA TRBJ2-2 TRBV6-5 many TGTGCCAGCAGTTACTCGAGGGAGTCCGGGGAGCTGTTTTTT CASSYSRESGELFF
TRBD1 TRBJ1-2 TRBV6-1 many TGTGCCAGCAGTACCCTGGACAGGGGGCTGTATGGCTACACCTTC CASSTLDRGLYGYTF
NA TRBJ2-1 TRBV12-3/TRBV12-4 NA TGTGCCAGCAGTTTCATTAACGCGGTCAGTGATGTGCAGTTCTTC CASSFINAVSDVQFF
NA TRBJ1-4 TRBV10-3 NA TGTGCCACCGCCCCCGGGTTTTCTCCCACTAATGAAAAACTGTTTTTT CATAPGFSPTNEKLFF
TRBD1 TRBJ1-5 TRBV5-1 few TGCGCCAGCAGCTTGGGGGACAGCTATAGCAATCAGCCCCAGCATTTT CASSLGDSYSNQPQHF